This T cell receptor (beta chain) was recorded in a study of cytomegalovirus exposure and HLA in healthy donors. V was pared by 6 bases and J by 0 bases, with 9 bases between. Germline assignment: CDR1 MNHNY and CDR2 SVGAGI (reference sequence). CDR3 size: 13 residues. Method: immunoSEQ multiplex PCR; TCRdb's copy keeps in-frame clones and lacks some. The profile shows more than 90,000 clones, about 82% of them singletons. The source is a man younger than 35 in good health and CMV-seronegative. The chain recombines TRBV6-6 with TRBJ2-7, with D uncertain. Source material: PBMCs. CDR3 in amino acids: CASRSGSSYEQYF. The CDR3 bases are TGTGCCAGCAGGTCAGGCAGCTCCTACGAGCAGTACTTC.